This TCR beta chain was captured by sequencing in a study of blood T cell repertoires in COVID-19. Produced via immunoSEQ multiplex PCR; TCRdb's table is partial and in-frame only. The table includes under 350,000 clones, about 89% detected once. The germline CDR1 and CDR2 sequences are MNHEY and SVGAGI. This CDR3 has 15 residues. V was pared by 8 bases and J by 4 bases, with 12 bases of the junction left unmatched. Sequencing was performed on peripheral blood. This chain uses TRBV6-5 with TRBJ1-2; TRBD1 aligns across 8 bases. This sequence originates from a man aged 35 to 55 with acute or convalescent COVID-19. DNA of the CDR3: TGTGCCAGCCGAGTTTGGACAGGGCGAACCTATGGCTACACCTTC. This encodes CASRVWTGRTYGYTF.